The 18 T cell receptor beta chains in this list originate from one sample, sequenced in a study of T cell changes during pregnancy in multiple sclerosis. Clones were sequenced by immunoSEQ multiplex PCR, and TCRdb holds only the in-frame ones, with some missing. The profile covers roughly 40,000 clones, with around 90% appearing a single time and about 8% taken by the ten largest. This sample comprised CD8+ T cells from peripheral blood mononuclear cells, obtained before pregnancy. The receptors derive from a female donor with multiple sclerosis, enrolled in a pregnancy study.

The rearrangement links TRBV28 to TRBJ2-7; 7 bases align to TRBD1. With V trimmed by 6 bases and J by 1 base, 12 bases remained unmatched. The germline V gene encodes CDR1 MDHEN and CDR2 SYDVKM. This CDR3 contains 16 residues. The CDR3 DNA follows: TGTGCCAGCAGCCTCCGACAGGGCTTGAAATCCTACGAGCAGTACTTC. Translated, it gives CASSLRQGLKSYEQYF.

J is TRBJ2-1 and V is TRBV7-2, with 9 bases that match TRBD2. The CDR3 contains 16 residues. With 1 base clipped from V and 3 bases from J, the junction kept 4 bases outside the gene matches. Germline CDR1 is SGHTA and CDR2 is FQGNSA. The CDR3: CASSLVAGAGYNEQFF. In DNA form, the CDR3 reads TGTGCCAGCAGCTTAGTAGCGGGAGCCGGCTACAATGAGCAGTTCTTC.

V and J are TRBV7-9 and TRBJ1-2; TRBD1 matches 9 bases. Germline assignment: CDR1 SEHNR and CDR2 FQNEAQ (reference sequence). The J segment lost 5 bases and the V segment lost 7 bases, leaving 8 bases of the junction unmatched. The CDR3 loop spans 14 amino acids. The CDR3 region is CASTRTGDSYGYTF. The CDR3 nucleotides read TGTGCCAGCACCCGGACAGGGGACTCATATGGCTACACCTTC. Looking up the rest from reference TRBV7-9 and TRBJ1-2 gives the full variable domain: DTGVSQNPRHKITKRGQNVTFRCDPISEHNRLYWYRQTLGQGPEFLTYFQNEAQLEKSRLLSDRFSAERPKGSFSTLEIQRTEQGDSAMYLCASTRTGDSYGYTFGSGTRLTVV.

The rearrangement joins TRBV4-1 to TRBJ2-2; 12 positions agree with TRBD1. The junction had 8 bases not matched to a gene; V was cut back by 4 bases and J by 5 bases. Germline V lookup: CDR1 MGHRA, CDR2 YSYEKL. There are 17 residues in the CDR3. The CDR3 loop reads CASSPMGQGARTGELFF. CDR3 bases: TGCGCCAGCAGCCCCATGGGACAGGGGGCGCGTACCGGGGAGCTGTTTTTT.

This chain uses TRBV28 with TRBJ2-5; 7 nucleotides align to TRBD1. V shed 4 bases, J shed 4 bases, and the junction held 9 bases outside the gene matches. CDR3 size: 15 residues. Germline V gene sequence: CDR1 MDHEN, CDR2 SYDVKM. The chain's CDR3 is CASSSMEGGLETQYF. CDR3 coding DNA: TGTGCCAGCAGTTCGATGGAAGGGGGCTTAGAGACCCAGTACTTC.

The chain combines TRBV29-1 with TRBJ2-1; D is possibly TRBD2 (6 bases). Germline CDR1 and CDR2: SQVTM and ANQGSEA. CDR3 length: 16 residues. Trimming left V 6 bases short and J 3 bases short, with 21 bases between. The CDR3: CSVEGARGLIYNEQFF. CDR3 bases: TGCAGCGTGGAGGGAGCGCGGGGTCTCATCTACAATGAGCAGTTCTTC.

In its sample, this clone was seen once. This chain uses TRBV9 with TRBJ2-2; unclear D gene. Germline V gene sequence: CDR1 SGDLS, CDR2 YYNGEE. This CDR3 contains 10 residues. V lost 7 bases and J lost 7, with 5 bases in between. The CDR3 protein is CASGHGELFF. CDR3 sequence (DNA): TGTGCCAGCGGCCACGGGGAGCTGTTTTTT.

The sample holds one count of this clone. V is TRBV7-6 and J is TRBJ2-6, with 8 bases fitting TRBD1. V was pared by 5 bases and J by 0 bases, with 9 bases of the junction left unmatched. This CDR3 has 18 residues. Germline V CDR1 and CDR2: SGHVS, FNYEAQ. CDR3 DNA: TGTGCCAGCAGCGCTCCCCAGGGGGCGCTCTCTGGGGCCAACGTCCTGACTTTC. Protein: CASSAPQGALSGANVLTF.

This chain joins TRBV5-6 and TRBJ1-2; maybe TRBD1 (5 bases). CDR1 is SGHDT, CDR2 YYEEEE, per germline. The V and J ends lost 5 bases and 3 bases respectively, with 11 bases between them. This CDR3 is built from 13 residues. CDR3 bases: TGTGCCAGCAGGGGGCCTAACTACTATGGCTACACCTTC. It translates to CASRGPNYYGYTF.

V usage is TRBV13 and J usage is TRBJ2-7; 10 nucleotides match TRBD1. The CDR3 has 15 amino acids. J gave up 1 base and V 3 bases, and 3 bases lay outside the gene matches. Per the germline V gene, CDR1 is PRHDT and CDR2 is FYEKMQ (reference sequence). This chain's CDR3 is CASSLTGGASYEQYF. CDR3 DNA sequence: TGTGCCAGCAGCTTGACAGGGGGCGCGTCCTACGAGCAGTACTTC.

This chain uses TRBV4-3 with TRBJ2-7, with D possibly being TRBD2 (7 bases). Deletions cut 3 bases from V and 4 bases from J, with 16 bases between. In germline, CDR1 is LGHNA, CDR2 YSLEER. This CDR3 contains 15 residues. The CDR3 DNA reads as TGCGCCAGCAGCCAGGCTTCTAGGGGGGGATACGAGCAGTACTTC. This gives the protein CASSQASRGGYEQYF.

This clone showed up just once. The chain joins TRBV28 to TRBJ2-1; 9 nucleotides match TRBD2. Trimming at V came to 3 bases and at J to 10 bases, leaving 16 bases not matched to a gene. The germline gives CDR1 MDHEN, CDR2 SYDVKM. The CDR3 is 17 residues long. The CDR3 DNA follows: TGTGCCAGCAGTTTTCTGGTTCCTAGCGGGACCCAAGGCGAGCAGTTCTTC. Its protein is CASSFLVPSGTQGEQFF.

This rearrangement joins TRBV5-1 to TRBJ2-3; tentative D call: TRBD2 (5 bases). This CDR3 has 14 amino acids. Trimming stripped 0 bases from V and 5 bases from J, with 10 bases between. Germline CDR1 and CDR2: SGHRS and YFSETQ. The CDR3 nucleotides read TGCGCCAGCAGCTTGGTAGAGGCGGGAGATACGCAGTATTTT. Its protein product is CASSLVEAGDTQYF.

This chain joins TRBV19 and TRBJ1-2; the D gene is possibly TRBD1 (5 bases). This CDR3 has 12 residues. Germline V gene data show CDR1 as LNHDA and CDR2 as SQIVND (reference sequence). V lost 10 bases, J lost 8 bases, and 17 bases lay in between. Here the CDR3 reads CATVQGGKGYTF. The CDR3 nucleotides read TGTGCCACCGTCCAGGGAGGAAAAGGCTACACCTTC.

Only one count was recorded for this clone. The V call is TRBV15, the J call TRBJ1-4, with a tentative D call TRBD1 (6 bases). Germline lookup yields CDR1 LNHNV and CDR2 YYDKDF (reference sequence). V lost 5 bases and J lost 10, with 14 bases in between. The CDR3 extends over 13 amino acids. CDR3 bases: TGTGCCACCAGCCCCCGCGCAGGGGCAAAACTGTTTTTT. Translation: CATSPRAGAKLFF.

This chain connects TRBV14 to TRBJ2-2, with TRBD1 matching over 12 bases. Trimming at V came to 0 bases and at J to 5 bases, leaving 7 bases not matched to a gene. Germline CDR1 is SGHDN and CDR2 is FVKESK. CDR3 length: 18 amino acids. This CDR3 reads CASSQEGTGGVFTGELFF. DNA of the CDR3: TGTGCCAGCAGCCAAGAAGGGACAGGGGGCGTATTTACCGGGGAGCTGTTTTTT.

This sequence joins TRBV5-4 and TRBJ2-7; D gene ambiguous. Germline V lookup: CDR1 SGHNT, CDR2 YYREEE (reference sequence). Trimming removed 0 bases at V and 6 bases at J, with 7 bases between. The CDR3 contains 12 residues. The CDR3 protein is CASSLVRGEQYF. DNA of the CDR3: TGTGCCAGCAGCTTGGTCAGAGGCGAGCAGTACTTC.

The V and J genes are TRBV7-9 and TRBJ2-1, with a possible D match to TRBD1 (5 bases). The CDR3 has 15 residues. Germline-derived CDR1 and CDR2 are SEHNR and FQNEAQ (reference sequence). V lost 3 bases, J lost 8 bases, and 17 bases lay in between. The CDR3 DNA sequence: TGTGCCAGCAGCTTCTCAGGGATATTAGCCTATGAGCAGTTCTTC. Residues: CASSFSGILAYEQFF.